This T cell receptor (beta chain) derives from a study of cytomegalovirus exposure and HLA in healthy donors. Whole-study findings and limits: A missense variant in DCLRE1C was later tied to TCR beta V- and J-gene trimming. An apparent linkage of common viral pathogens to several of the most significant clusters emerged in a later analysis. A later analysis found TCR association rates differed by HLA locus, highest for DRB1 and lowest for HLA-C.

This PCR relied on a set of 60 Vbeta primers and 13 Jbeta primers. TCRdb's copy holds only in-frame clones and misses some; the assay was immunoSEQ multiplex PCR. The sample carries fewer than 95,000 clones, roughly four fifths recorded once. A word on this clone: Its antigen is not known.

Sequenced material: PBMCs. This clonotype originated in a man aged 25 to 45 in good health and CMV-seronegative.

The CDR3 sequence is CASSLIVDRLQETQYF. DNA for the CDR3: TGCGCCAGCAGCCTAATCGTCGACAGGCTCCAAGAGACCCAGTACTTC. V usage is TRBV5-1 and J usage is TRBJ2-5; TRBD1 might be the D (6 bases). The CDR3 has 16 amino acids. Trimming removed 4 bases at V and 1 base at J, with 17 bases between. Germline CDR1 SGHRS, CDR2 YFSETQ.